This T cell receptor beta chain was observed in a study of blood T cells in healthy people across ages (dated by TCRdb to between 2014 and 2016). The study in broad terms: In model experiments, template switching captured about one uniquely barcoded TCR beta cDNA molecule for every two T cells. To track age-related changes in TCR beta repertoire diversity, the study relied on deep sequencing normalized with unique cDNA molecular identifiers. The donors were divided into four age groups: young (average around 17 years), middle-aged (around 37), aged (approximately 62) and long-lived (roughly 82). To avoid experimental bias, donors of different ages were spread randomly across the sequencing lanes. The study analyzed two additional independent replicas of 1 million unique cDNA reads from the same blood draw for two donors, one aged 18 to 30 and one aged 80 or older. Beyond this particular receptor, the publication reports: As age increased, observed TCR beta diversity per million T cells dropped in a roughly linear way, and a significant reduction was already evident by age approximately 40. The percentage of naive T cells measured by flow cytometry correlated strongly with observed TCR beta diversity. Estimates of total diversity based on one million sequenced T cells were regarded as lower bounds and as underestimates. Since profiling was done on bulk unsorted PBMCs, naive and antigen-experienced compartments could not be conclusively compared. Compared with the aged group, more naive CD4+ T cells, fewer expanded clones and increased TCR diversity were shown by the long-lived group, suggesting age selection. Donor CMV infection status was unknown, potentially confounding age-related changes in expanded clonotypes.

The library was prepared using 5' RACE. The instrument was an Illumina HiSeq 2500. The second PCR ran for roughly 6 to 11 cycles and used a J-beta primer mix along with a sample-barcoded 5' primer. A template-switch 5' adaptor carrying 12 random nucleotides introduced a unique molecular identifier onto each TCR beta cDNA molecule. Each sample yielded at least 3 million CDR3-containing paired-end reads. All of the RNA was converted into first-strand cDNA using the Mint cDNA synthesis kit, with a TRBC-specific oligonucleotide serving as the primer. All cDNA was treated with uracil-DNA glycosylase and then went through a first 18-cycle PCR with the universal primers M1SS and BC2_uni_R. The published analysis was carried out like this. Normalization of each sample was performed by random selection of 1 million high-quality reads, each carrying a distinct molecular identifier. Reads with shared molecular identifiers were discarded instead of being binned into consensus sequences. CDR3 identification, clonotype clustering and error correction used MiTCR with a Q25 quality threshold and the strictest error-elimination algorithm. A nonparametric unseen species model with Euler transformation was used to estimate a lower bound on total TCR beta diversity. TCRdb passed the public sequencing reads through fastp at Q25 and MiXCR, retaining productive beta sequences. When rows share a CDR3 protein, they turn into one entry using the most common DNA and genes. The V and J calls follow TCRdb's processing rather than the paper's. The sample table shows about 830,000 distinct CDR3 sequences, and roughly 60% are seen once. The top ten hold around a quarter of the sample.

The roughly 39 donors, aged roughly 6 to 100 years, were systemically healthy Caucasian individuals from Russia. Ten milliliters of peripheral blood were drawn from each donor into EDTA-treated Vacutainer tubes. Ficoll-Paque density-gradient centrifugation was used to isolate PBMCs, with at least 7 million per sample. Total RNA was extracted from PBMCs with Trizol reagent, with at least 6 micrograms obtained per sample. The percentages of naive CD45RAhigh/CD27high T cells were determined by flow cytometry on a PBMC aliquot from every donor. This clonotype has a handful of counts. The clone's antigen remains unknown. No base qualities exist here, and no much larger clone lies one base off it. Taken from cysteine to phenylalanine, the CDR3 has 14 residues. Of all the DNA, just the CDR3 is kept, 42 bases in frame from base 1. For CDR1 and CDR2, the germline V gene lists SGHTA and FQGTGA. At the junction V is shortened by 5 bases and J by 6 bases; bases outside the gene matches: 7.

The chain is made from TRBV7-3 and TRBJ1-1, with 9 bases aligning to TRBD1. Sequences were obtained from blood. The clonotype comes from a young man in good health. Here the CDR3 is given as CASSGTGRASEAFF. The nucleotide sequence is given as TGTGCCAGCAGCGGGACAGGGCGGGCATCTGAAGCTTTCTTT. Full variable domain (CDR3 extended with the reference TRBV7-3 and TRBJ1-1 proteins): GAGVSQTPSNKVTEKGKYVELRCDPISGHTALYWYRQSLGQGPEFLIYFQGTGAADDSGLPNDRFFAVRPEGSVSTLKIQRTERGDSAVYLCASSGTGRASEAFFGQGTRLTVV.